This is a list of T cell receptor beta chains from one sample in a study of vaccination and CD4 T cells after COVID-19. TCRdb processed the PCR reads anew with MiXCR; each CDR3 protein has one entry. Of nearly 15,000 distinct CDR3 sequences in the sample, roughly 50% were seen once. Their recognized antigens are unknown. Sequencing was performed on CD4+ T cells from blood, cultured in vitro. Receptors were obtained from a human donor who had recovered from COVID-19. CDR3s include the opening cysteine and the closing phenylalanine or tryptophan. The D gene is left open where the match is weak. A clone size is listed for some rows: how often the clone was seen (once, few, many), or a class if it is expanded.

cdr3_nt	cdr3_aa	d_call	v_call	j_call	clone_size
TGTGCCAGTAGTATCAATCTAAGGCAGGGGGAGACCCAGTACTTC	CASSINLRQGETQYF	-	TRBV19	TRBJ2-5	few
TGTGCCAGTAGCCCGACAGGGACAGCCTACGAGCAGTACTTC	CASSPTGTAYEQYF	TRBD1	TRBV19	TRBJ2-7	few
TGTGCCAGCAGTGTATGGGGGCGCAGGGGGGCTTTCTTT	CASSVWGRRGAFF	TRBD1	TRBV2	TRBJ1-1	few
TGTGCCACCAGCAGACCGGACAGGGGCCTTCGCTTTGGCTACACCTTC	CATSRPDRGLRFGYTF	TRBD1	TRBV15	TRBJ1-2	few
TGTGCCAGCAGCCCAGGACAGGTGGGCTCCTACGAGCAGTACTTC	CASSPGQVGSYEQYF	TRBD1	TRBV6-1	TRBJ2-7	-
TGCGCCAGCAGCTCCTCTCGCTCCACAGATACGCAGTATTTT	CASSSSRSTDTQYF	-	TRBV5-1	TRBJ2-3	-
TGTGCCAGCAGTCAGGGGGGTCGGGGCTACGAGCAGTACTTC	CASSQGGRGYEQYF	-	TRBV28	TRBJ2-7	-
TGCAGTGCTGGACGGGACAGGAACACTGAAGCTTTCTTT	CSAGRDRNTEAFF	TRBD1	TRBV20-1	TRBJ1-1	-
TGTGCCAGTAGTATCGGGGCGAGACTCACAGATACGCAGTATTTT	CASSIGARLTDTQYF	-	TRBV19	TRBJ2-3	-
TGTGCCAGCAGTCACGACACGGTCTTCGCGTCACCCCTCCACTTT	CASSHDTVFASPLHF	-	TRBV6-1	TRBJ1-6	few
TGTGCCAGCAGCGCTGACACCTACGAGCAGTACTTC	CASSADTYEQYF	-	TRBV7-9	TRBJ2-7	few
TGTGCCACCAGTAGGGACACCCACACCGGGGAGCTGTTTTTT	CATSRDTHTGELFF	-	TRBV24-1	TRBJ2-2	few
TGTGCCAGCACCAACTGGGACAGGGAATATGGCTACACCTTC	CASTNWDREYGYTF	TRBD1	TRBV3-1	TRBJ1-2	few
TGTGCCAGCAGTGACAGGGGGATGGCGAGAGAGCAGTACTTC	CASSDRGMAREQYF	TRBD1	TRBV6-1	TRBJ2-7	-
TGTGCCAGCAGCTTAAGCAGGGCTAACTATGGCTACACCTTC	CASSLSRANYGYTF	-	TRBV7-9	TRBJ1-2	-
TGTGCCAGCAGCTTAAGTGGGTCTGGAAACACCATATATTTT	CASSLSGSGNTIYF	-	TRBV7-3	TRBJ1-3	-
TGCGCCAGCAGCTTTTTAGGGACTAACTCCTACGAGCAGTACTTC	CASSFLGTNSYEQYF	TRBD2	TRBV5-1	TRBJ2-7	-
TGTGCCAGCAGCTCGGACAGGGTGAACACTGAAGCTTTCTTT	CASSSDRVNTEAFF	TRBD1	TRBV11-2	TRBJ1-1	-
TGTGCCAGCAGCTTGACCCAGGACCTTAACTCCGATACGCAGTATTTT	CASSLTQDLNSDTQYF	-	TRBV5-4	TRBJ2-3	-
TGCGCCAGCAGCTCGGGGAACCCGGGCCACTTTTACGAGCAGTACTTC	CASSSGNPGHFYEQYF	-	TRBV5-1	TRBJ2-7	-
TGTGCCAGCAGCTTAATTGGCCGATCGATATCCCACGAGCAGTACTTC	CASSLIGRSISHEQYF	-	TRBV7-8	TRBJ2-7	-
TGTGCCAGCAGTGGAGTCGATAGCAATCAGCCCCAGCATTTT	CASSGVDSNQPQHF	-	TRBV2	TRBJ1-5	-
TGTGCCAGCACCAGGACATTAGGGGCCTACGAGCAGTACTTC	CASTRTLGAYEQYF	-	TRBV6-1	TRBJ2-7	-
TGTGCCAGCAGCGTAGCGGGACACAACAATGAGCAGTTCTTC	CASSVAGHNNEQFF	-	TRBV9	TRBJ2-1	-
TGTGCCAGCAGCAACCCAGGACGGGGGGGGCAGCCCCAGCATTTT	CASSNPGRGGQPQHF	-	TRBV21-1	TRBJ1-5	few